This T cell receptor beta chain appears in the sequencing data of a study of cytomegalovirus exposure and HLA in healthy donors. Study-wide results and limits: When a later analysis compared HLA-associated TCR beta chains with equally common others, the HLA-associated chains turned out to be more clonally expanded and to have lower generation probabilities.

Germline V lookup: CDR1 GTSNPN, CDR2 SVGIG (reference sequence). The CDR3 has 14 residues. Trimming pared 4 bases from V and 0 bases from J, leaving 10 bases between. PCR was performed using 60 Vbeta and 13 Jbeta primers. The table came from immunoSEQ multiplex PCR; TCRdb's copy has only in-frame clones and leaves some out. In all, the sample yields over 80,000 clones. Note on this clone: As yet, its antigen is unknown. The sample carries other DNA sequences with the same CDR3.

This TCR was recovered from a girl aged 5-17 years in good health and CMV-seropositive. The sample was PBMCs. The chain is built from TRBV30 and TRBJ2-1; D possibly corresponds to TRBD2 (6 bases). The CDR3 region has the DNA TGTGCCTGGAACGGGGGTAGCTCCTACAATGAGCAGTTCTTC. Encoded protein: CAWNGGSSYNEQFF.